A selection of T cell receptor beta chains follows, all from one sample in a study of T cell changes during pregnancy in multiple sclerosis. This table comes from immunoSEQ multiplex PCR, and its TCRdb copy is limited to in-frame clones, with some not included. The data show 85,000 to 100,000 clones, approximately 94% seen once. The sequenced sample was peripheral blood, obtained after pregnancy. All receptors derive from a female donor with multiple sclerosis, enrolled in a pregnancy study. CDR3s include the opening cysteine and the closing phenylalanine or tryptophan. Fields, in order: V gene, clone size, D gene, J gene, CDR3 protein, CDR3 DNA. The D gene is left open where the match is weak. Clone size is not always given. Where it is, it says once, few, many or a class for expanded clones.

TRBV13	NA	NA	TRBJ2-3	CASSLSDGTDTQYF	TGTGCCAGCAGCTTAAGCGACGGCACAGATACGCAGTATTTT
TRBV6-5	once	TRBD1	TRBJ1-1	CASSRDRNTEAFF	TGTGCCAGCAGCAGGGACAGGAACACTGAAGCTTTCTTT
TRBV28	many	TRBD1	TRBJ2-7	CASSFDRTGNEQYF	TGTGCCAGCAGTTTCGATAGGACAGGCAACGAGCAGTACTTC
TRBV5-4	NA	NA	TRBJ2-2	CASSLYASSTGELFF	TGTGCCAGCAGCTTGTACGCGTCAAGTACCGGGGAGCTGTTTTTT
TRBV7-2	NA	TRBD2	TRBJ2-7	CASSPRPGLASYEQYF	TGTGCCAGCAGCCCACGACCGGGACTAGCGTCCTACGAGCAGTACTTC
TRBV7-9	NA	NA	TRBJ1-2	CASSSQATYGYTF	TGTGCCAGCAGCTCGCAGGCTACCTATGGCTACACCTTC
TRBV6-4	NA	TRBD1	TRBJ2-1	CASRVRQGSYNEQFF	TGTGCCAGCAGAGTCAGACAGGGTTCCTACAATGAGCAGTTCTTC
TRBV5-6	NA	NA	TRBJ1-3	CASSAPSWSGNTIYF	TGTGCCAGCAGCGCTCCGAGTTGGTCTGGAAACACCATATATTTT
TRBV7-3	NA	TRBD2	TRBJ2-3	CASSVSGDSTDTQYF	TGTGCCAGCAGCGTCAGCGGGGATAGCACAGATACGCAGTATTTT
TRBV19	NA	TRBD2	TRBJ2-7	CASSGLAGRGEQYF	TGTGCCAGTAGCGGACTAGCTGGAAGGGGCGAGCAGTACTTC
TRBV19	few	NA	TRBJ1-4	CASTRGATNEKLFF	TGTGCCAGTACCCGCGGTGCAACTAATGAAAAACTGTTTTTT
TRBV6-9	NA	NA	TRBJ1-5	CASSSRRRINQPQHF	TGTGCCAGCAGTTCTCGACGGAGAATCAATCAGCCCCAGCATTTT
TRBV7-8	once	TRBD1	TRBJ2-3	CASSSTGGGPNTDTQYF	TGTGCCAGCTCATCCACAGGGGGCGGCCCGAACACAGATACGCAGTATTTT
TRBV27	NA	NA	TRBJ2-3	CASSQPPYKQLTDTQYF	TGTGCCAGCAGTCAGCCCCCGTATAAACAGCTCACGGATACGCAGTATTTT
TRBV27	NA	TRBD2	TRBJ2-7	CASSLSAGGPGEQYF	TGTGCCAGCAGTTTATCTGCGGGAGGGCCGGGCGAGCAGTACTTC
TRBV28	NA	NA	TRBJ1-2	CASSLGQFGGYTF	TGTGCCAGCAGTTTGGGGCAATTTGGCGGCTACACCTTC
TRBV19	NA	NA	TRBJ1-5	CASSIGGRALPPQHF	TGTGCCAGTAGTATTGGCGGCAGGGCCCTTCCACCCCAGCATTTT
TRBV30	NA	TRBD1	TRBJ1-2	CAWRQGARGYTF	TGTGCCTGGAGGCAGGGGGCTAGGGGCTACACCTTC
TRBV6-6	NA	NA	TRBJ1-5	CASSSQQQPQHF	TGTGCCAGCAGTTCGCAACAGCAGCCCCAGCATTTT
TRBV27	NA	TRBD1	TRBJ1-1	CASSRLLQGGNTEAFF	TGTGCCAGCAGTCGCCTCTTACAGGGGGGGAACACTGAAGCTTTCTTT
TRBV7-2	NA	TRBD1	TRBJ1-2	CASSRVGQGFGYTF	TGTGCCAGCAGCCGGGTGGGACAGGGGTTTGGCTACACCTTC
TRBV23-1	NA	NA	TRBJ1-2	CASSRVGHANYGYTF	TGCGCCAGCAGTCGCGTGGGGCATGCTAACTATGGCTACACCTTC
TRBV7-9	NA	NA	TRBJ1-2	CASSSRDSYYGYTF	TGTGCCAGCAGCTCCAGAGACAGTTACTATGGCTACACCTTC
TRBV13	once	TRBD1	TRBJ2-7	CAGSFPEGRDSKTYEQYF	TGTGCCGGCAGCTTTCCCGAGGGACGGGACAGTAAAACCTACGAGCAGTACTTC
TRBV25-1	NA	TRBD1	TRBJ1-2	CASSPTGAGYTF	TGTGCCAGCAGCCCGACAGGGGCTGGCTACACCTTC
TRBV2	NA	TRBD1	TRBJ2-7	CASSALRLGQGAYEQYF	TGTGCCAGCAGCGCCCTCCGTTTGGGACAGGGAGCCTACGAGCAGTACTTC
TRBV14	NA	NA	TRBJ2-2	CASRRTARGTGELFF	TGTGCCAGCAGGCGGACAGCCCGGGGCACCGGGGAGCTGTTTTTT
TRBV11-2	NA	NA	TRBJ1-1	CASSLVGGDTEAFF	TGTGCCAGCAGCTTAGTGGGGGGGGACACTGAAGCTTTCTTT